This T cell receptor beta chain was identified in a study of T cell changes during pregnancy in multiple sclerosis (dated by TCRdb to about 2019). Background for the entire study: In women with multiple sclerosis, the researchers looked at how the T cell repertoire shifted as pregnancy progressed.

This clone is medium-sized (0.01 to 0.1%) in terms of sample share. Its antigen is still unknown. Base qualities are not at hand, and no much larger clone is one base apart. Library method: the immunoSEQ multiplex PCR assay. TCRdb obtained this table from immuneACCESS and retained in-frame rearrangements with V and J assigned. These tables miss some clones; where compared with another copy, unresolved V genes account for less than half of the shortfall, and the remainder is unexplained. In this sample the table shows around 30,000 clones, over 85% of which occur a single time. The ten largest make up 3% to 4% of the sample. V is clipped by 4 bases and J by 0 bases, and the sequence between their germline boundaries is 17 bases long. The CDR3 has 16 amino acids, counting the end cysteine and phenylalanine. The entry retains the CDR3 DNA only, 48 bases that are in frame from base 1. The germline V gene sets CDR1 to SGHDT and CDR2 to YYEEEE.

The TCR originated in a female donor with multiple sclerosis, enrolled in a pregnancy study. Sample: CD8+ T cells from peripheral blood mononuclear cells, taken in the third trimester of pregnancy. The V gene is TRBV5-6 and the J gene is TRBJ2-7, with no confident D gene call. The DNA sequence is given as TGTGCCAGCAGCCCGCCCAACGGTTCAAGCTCCTACGAGCAGTACTTC. Its product reads: CASSPPNGSSSYEQYF.